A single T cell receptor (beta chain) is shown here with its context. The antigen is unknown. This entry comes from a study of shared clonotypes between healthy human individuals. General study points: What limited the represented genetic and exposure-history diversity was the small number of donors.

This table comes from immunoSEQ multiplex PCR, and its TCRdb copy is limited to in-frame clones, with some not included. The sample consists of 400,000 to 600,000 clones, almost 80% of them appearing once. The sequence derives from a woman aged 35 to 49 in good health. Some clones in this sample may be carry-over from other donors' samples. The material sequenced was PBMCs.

The CDR3 DNA follows: TGTGCCAGCAGCCGGGTAGCGGGAGCGTACGAGCAGTACTTC. Its protein product is CASSRVAGAYEQYF. The V call is TRBV11-2, the J call TRBJ2-7, with 9 positions matching TRBD2. V gave up 5 bases and J gave up 4 bases; unmatched junction bases: 6. The length of the CDR3 is 14 residues. Germline CDR1 is SGHAT and CDR2 is FQNNGV.